These 27 T cell receptor beta chains came from one sample sequenced in a study of immune evolution from preneoplasia to lung adenocarcinoma (dated by TCRdb to the early 2020s). Library generation was performed with the immunoSEQ multiplex PCR assay. The source is immuneACCESS, and TCRdb retained only in-frame sequences with V and J called. Part of the clones is not carried over; for the studies checked, unresolved V genes explain less than half of this, and the remainder is unexplained. Within this sample are just under 5,000 clones, with about 78% of them counted one time only. 8.6% of the sample comes from the top ten. Sequencing was performed on FFPE normal lung tissue adjacent to the tumor. The receptors stem from a person aged 45-69 years with lung adenocarcinoma.

The V and J genes are TRBV5-4 and TRBJ2-3; TRBD1 matches 9 bases. Trimming took 4 bases from V and 6 from J; bases not matched to a gene: 12. The germline CDR1 and CDR2 sequences are SGHNT and YYREEE (reference sequence). CDR3 length equals 16 residues. CDR3 sequence reads: CASSGTRTGERDTQYF. CDR3 sequence (DNA): TGTGCCAGCAGCGGGACGCGGACAGGGGAAAGGGATACGCAGTATTTT.

This chain links TRBV21-1 with TRBJ1-5. TRBV21-1 is marked as a pseudogene. This CDR3 is 9 amino acids long. The CDR3 coding sequence is TGTGCCAGCAACCAGCCCCAGCATTTT. Translation: CASNQPQHF.

The rearrangement links TRBV6-1 to TRBJ2-7; D might be TRBD2 (6 bases). CDR3 length: 15 residues. V was clipped by 6 bases and J by 2 bases, with 17 bases between them. Looked up from germline, CDR1 is MNHNS and CDR2 is SASEGT. CDR3 bases: TGTGCCAGCAGCCCCGGGGAGGCCCAGGCCTACGAGCAGTACTTC. Protein: CASSPGEAQAYEQYF.

The V gene is TRBV7-3, the J gene TRBJ2-5; TRBD1 is a possible D gene (6 bases). Trimming took off 0 bases at V and 2 bases at J, with 13 bases between the two ends. The CDR3 extends over 16 amino acids. Per germline, CDR1 SGHTA and CDR2 FQGTGA. This CDR3 reads CASSLTGATVQETQYF. In DNA, the CDR3 is TGTGCCAGCAGCTTAACGGGGGCGACAGTGCAAGAGACCCAGTACTTC.

V and J are TRBV19 and TRBJ1-5, with 7 nucleotides matching TRBD1. Germline lookup yields CDR1 LNHDA and CDR2 SQIVND (reference sequence). Trimming at V came to 6 bases and at J to 6 bases, leaving 5 bases not matched to a gene. The CDR3 covers 13 residues. The DNA for the CDR3 is TGTGCCAGTAGCCCACAGGGGAGTCAGCCCCAGCATTTT. Amino acids: CASSPQGSQPQHF.

This chain joins TRBV29-1 and TRBJ2-3; 12 nucleotides line up with TRBD2. The length of the CDR3 is 12 residues. V was clipped by 7 bases and J by 6 bases; unmatched bases: 2. Germline-derived CDR1 and CDR2 are SQVTM and ANQGSEA. CDR3 in amino acids: CSGGLAGDTQYF. For the CDR3, the DNA is TGCAGCGGCGGACTAGCGGGGGATACGCAGTATTTT.

The chain employs TRBV9 and TRBJ1-2, with a weak D call TRBD1 (5 bases). Germline V gives CDR1 SGDLS, CDR2 YYNGEE. The CDR3 length is 17 residues. V was trimmed by 2 bases and J by 5 bases, leaving 22 bases between them. CDR3 bases: TGTGCCAGCAGCGTTCTTTTAACGGCGGGCGGGGGTTATGGCTACACCTTC. Encoded protein: CASSVLLTAGGGYGYTF.

V usage is TRBV27 and J usage is TRBJ2-5, with 9 positions matching TRBD2. CDR1 MNHEY and CDR2 SMNVEV come from the germline V gene (reference sequence). The CDR3 sequence is 15 residues long. The V and J ends lost 1 base and 5 bases, in that order; junction bases with no gene match: 5. CDR3: CASSLWLAGKETQYF. CDR3 coding DNA: TGTGCCAGCAGTTTATGGCTAGCGGGAAAGGAGACCCAGTACTTC.

This clone came up a few times. The genes are TRBV4-1 and TRBJ2-7; tentatively, D is TRBD1 or TRBD2 (5 bases each). CDR1 and CDR2 (germline): MGHRA, YSYEKL. The CDR3 runs 15 residues. Trimming cost V 2 bases and J 3 bases, with 14 bases left between them. CDR3 residues: CASSQSWDGNYEQYF. CDR3 DNA sequence: TGCGCCAGCAGCCAATCGTGGGACGGCAACTACGAGCAGTACTTC.

The chain combines TRBV11-3 with TRBJ2-7, with a weak D call TRBD1 (6 bases). CDR3 size: 13 residues. Trimming cost V 8 bases and J 3 bases, with 14 bases left between them. Per the germline V gene, CDR1 is SGHNT and CDR2 is YENEEA. This CDR3 reads CASGSKQGYEQYF. The CDR3, as DNA: TGTGCCAGCGGATCGAAACAGGGCTACGAGCAGTACTTC.

J is TRBJ2-7 and V is TRBV7-9, with 9 bases identical to TRBD1. The CDR3 has 14 amino acids. The germline V gene has CDR1 SEHNR and CDR2 FQNEAQ (reference sequence). V lost 5 bases to trimming and J lost 3 bases; unmatched junction nucleotides: 5. The CDR3 nucleotides are TGTGCCAGCAGCCCACAGGGGGCTTTCTACGAGCAGTACTTC. Protein product: CASSPQGAFYEQYF. Full variable domain (missing parts from reference TRBV7-9 and TRBJ2-7): DTGVSQNPRHKITKRGQNVTFRCDPISEHNRLYWYRQTLGQGPEFLTYFQNEAQLEKSRLLSDRFSAERPKGSFSTLEIQRTEQGDSAMYLCASSPQGAFYEQYFGPGTRLTVT.

This chain joins TRBV6-1 and TRBJ2-2; the D is unclear. The V gene's germline CDR1 is MNHNS and CDR2 SASEGT. V dropped 2 bases and J dropped 3 bases, with 4 bases sitting between them. The CDR3 runs 13 residues. CDR3 protein: CASSERDTGELFF. CDR3 coding DNA: TGTGCCAGCAGTGAAAGGGACACCGGGGAGCTGTTTTTT.

This clone occurred a few times. This chain uses TRBV4-2 with TRBJ2-1; no clear D. The CDR3 runs 16 residues. The V end was cut by 4 bases, the J end by 2 bases, with 15 bases between. Germline CDR1 and CDR2: LGHNA and YNFKEQ. CDR3 bases: TGTGCCAGCAGCCCCTCAAACACAAAGCCCTACAATGAGCAGTTCTTC. This gives the protein CASSPSNTKPYNEQFF.

The sample holds a few counts of this clone. The chain recombines TRBV7-8 with TRBJ1-5, with D hard to call. In germline, CDR1 is SGHVS, CDR2 FQNEAQ. V was cut by 4 bases and J by 6 bases, with 7 bases left in between. This CDR3 has 12 amino acids. This CDR3 reads CASSSMVQPQHF. Written as DNA, the CDR3 is TGTGCCAGCAGCTCCATGGTTCAGCCCCAGCATTTT.

The chain is built from TRBV5-4 and TRBJ2-1, with TRBD2 matching 14 bases. This CDR3 has 16 residues. CDR1 and CDR2 (germline): SGHNT, YYREEE (reference sequence). V dropped 3 bases and J dropped 9; count of bases not matched to a gene: 8. The CDR3 sequence: CASSSGTSGSRGEQFF. As DNA, the CDR3 is TGTGCCAGCAGCTCCGGGACTAGCGGGAGTCGAGGTGAGCAGTTCTTC. Using reference TRBV5-4 and TRBJ2-1 for the parts outside the CDR3, the full variable domain is ETGVTQSPTHLIKTRGQQVTLRCSSQSGHNTVSWYQQALGQGPQFIFQYYREEENGRGNFPPRFSGLQFPNYSSELNVNALELDDSALYLCASSSGTSGSRGEQFFGPGTRLTVL.

This rearrangement joins TRBV5-1 to TRBJ2-1; 13 nucleotides line up with TRBD2. The germline gives CDR1 SGHRS, CDR2 YFSETQ. The CDR3 is made up of 17 amino acids. Trimming cost V 4 bases and J 7 bases; bases outside gene matches: 11. Here the CDR3 DNA reads TGCGCCAGCAGCGAGTTAGGACCGACTAGCGGGAGGAATGAGCAGTTCTTC. It translates to CASSELGPTSGRNEQFF.

V gene TRBV11-2 combines with J gene TRBJ2-7, with a weak D call TRBD2 (7 bases). CDR3 length: 17 residues. Germline assignment: CDR1 SGHAT and CDR2 FQNNGV. V was cut by 0 bases and J by 6 bases, with 21 bases left in between. This CDR3 reads CASSLDGGGGYLGEQYF. The CDR3 nucleotides are TGTGCCAGCAGCTTAGATGGCGGGGGCGGATATCTAGGCGAGCAGTACTTC.

The rearrangement uses TRBV18 and TRBJ2-1; D is possibly TRBD1 (6 bases). Trimming left V 3 bases short and J 15 bases short, with 15 bases between. CDR3 size: 12 residues. Germline V gene data show CDR1 as KGHSH and CDR2 as LQKENI. CDR3 DNA sequence: TGTGCCAGCTCACCGAATGACAGGTGGTGGTTCTTC. This codes for CASSPNDRWWFF. Drawing the rest from reference TRBV18 and TRBJ2-1, the complete variable domain is NAGVMQNPRHLVRRRGQEARLRCSPMKGHSHVYWYRQLPEEGLKFMVYLQKENIIDESGMPKERFSAEFPKEGPSILRIQQVVRGDSAAYFCASSPNDRWWFFGPGTRLTVL.

The table lists this clone with a few counts. V is TRBV7-2 and J is TRBJ2-1, with D perhaps being TRBD1 or TRBD2 (5 bases each). Germline V CDR1 and CDR2: SGHTA, FQGNSA. The CDR3 spans 12 residues. The V and J ends lost 6 bases and 7 bases respectively, with 10 bases between them. The CDR3 DNA follows: TGTGCCAGCAGTACTTGGGGGAATGAGCAGTTCTTC. It encodes CASSTWGNEQFF.

This clone appeared a single time. The rearrangement uses TRBV27 and TRBJ2-1, with D possibly called TRBD1 or TRBD2 (6 bases each). Germline assignment: CDR1 MNHEY and CDR2 SMNVEV (reference sequence). The CDR3 is 14 residues long. The V gene lost 6 bases and the J gene lost 6 bases, with 15 bases spanning the gap. CDR3 residues: CASRAGGPLNEQFF. The CDR3 nucleotides read TGTGCCAGCAGGGCTGGGGGGCCCCTCAATGAGCAGTTCTTC.

V gene TRBV5-5 combines with J gene TRBJ2-1; TRBD2 agrees at 8 bases. V dropped 1 base and J dropped 3; count of bases not matched to a gene: 3. CDR3 size: 15 residues. Germline V gene sequence: CDR1 SGHKS, CDR2 YYEKEE (reference sequence). CDR3 coding DNA: TGTGCCAGCAGCTTGACGGGAGGGGGCTACAATGAGCAGTTCTTC. Residues: CASSLTGGGYNEQFF.

This rearrangement joins TRBV7-3 to TRBJ2-1, with D perhaps TRBD2 (6 bases). Trimming removed 4 bases at V and 0 bases at J, with 13 bases between. This CDR3 is 16 amino acids long. Germline V CDR1 and CDR2: SGHTA, FQGTGA. CDR3 sequence reads: CASSSGLWGSYNEQFF. The CDR3 nucleotides read TGTGCCAGCAGCTCAGGACTATGGGGCTCCTACAATGAGCAGTTCTTC.

The table lists this clone with a count of one. The genes are TRBV20-1 and TRBJ2-5; D is unclear. The V and J ends lost 0 bases and 4 bases respectively, with 3 bases between them. Germline CDR1 DFQATT, CDR2 SNEGSKA (reference sequence). The CDR3 spans 11 residues. CDR3 sequence reads: CSAREGETQYF. CDR3 in DNA: TGCAGTGCTAGAGAGGGAGAGACCCAGTACTTC.

The chain recombines TRBV30 with TRBJ1-4; 8 bases match TRBD1. Germline CDR1 GTSNPN, CDR2 SVGIG (reference sequence). J lost 14 bases, V lost 1 base, and 15 bases had no gene match. This CDR3 contains 15 residues. The CDR3 loop is CAWSGDRPMNRGLFF. The CDR3 DNA reads TGTGCCTGGAGTGGGGACAGGCCAATGAATCGGGGTCTGTTTTTT.

V and J are TRBV23-1 and TRBJ1-1; D remains unclear. TRBV23-1 carries the ORF label, with uncertain function. V lost 6 bases, J lost 4 bases, and 18 bases lay in between. The CDR3 contains 15 residues. CDR3 sequence (DNA): TGCGCCAGCAGACAAATTCCTAGGTCGGTCACTGAAGCTTTCTTT. Its translation: CASRQIPRSVTEAFF.

A few counts support this clone. The chain links TRBV13 to TRBJ1-2; the match to TRBD1 covers 8 bases. CDR3 length: 14 amino acids. The ends lost 0 bases at V and 3 bases at J; junction bases unmatched: 0. Per germline, CDR1 PRHDT and CDR2 FYEKMQ (reference sequence). CDR3 protein: CASSLGTGDYGYTF. The CDR3 region has the DNA TGTGCCAGCAGCTTAGGGACAGGGGACTATGGCTACACCTTC.

The chain joins TRBV18 to TRBJ1-5, with TRBD1 as a possible D gene (5 bases). Trimming took off 6 bases at V and 3 bases at J, with 9 bases between the two ends. This CDR3 has 13 residues. Germline CDR1 reads KGHSH; CDR2 reads LQKENI. The CDR3 spells CASSEGANQPQHF. The CDR3 DNA follows: TGTGCCAGCTCCGAAGGGGCCAATCAGCCCCAGCATTTT.